This T cell receptor beta chain was captured in a study of post-analysis software for immune sequencing data. Overall study context: The study covered relapsing-remitting, secondary progressive and progressive-relapsing courses of multiple sclerosis.

This clonotype has only a few counts. Its antigen is as yet unknown. Researchers reported that TCR beta cDNA libraries carried unique molecular identifiers. cDNA molecules numbering some 500,000 came from roughly 1 to 10 million T cells. Via MiXCR, TCRdb re-called the PCR reads, giving one row per CDR3 protein. The sample shows about 770,000 distinct CDR3 sequences, 35% to 55% of them seen only once. Whole-study results and caveats: Samples sharing a preparation batch grouped tightly together when assessed by F measure. Relative to controls, patients had five TRBV segments at higher frequency, with TRBV5-6, TRBV5-1 and TRBV20-1 among these.

The CDR3 consists of 14 residues. The J segment lost 4 bases and the V segment lost 6 bases, leaving 4 bases of the junction unmatched. CDR1 DFQATT and CDR2 SNEGSKA come from the germline V gene (reference sequence). The sequence was obtained from a girl aged 10-17 years with multiple sclerosis. The chain carries TRBV20-1 and TRBJ2-5; 14 nucleotides agree with TRBD2. Sequenced input: blood. In DNA form, the CDR3 reads TGCAGTGCCTCCGGACTAGCGGGAGGAGAGACCCAGTACTTC. Translating gives CSASGLAGGETQYF.